Following are 29 T cell receptor beta chains from one sample sequenced in a study of cytomegalovirus exposure and HLA in healthy donors (dated by TCRdb to about 2017). Preparation of the library involved the immunoSEQ multiplex PCR assay. The multiplex PCR relied on a mix of 60 forward primers for TCR Vbeta segments and 13 reverse primers for TCR Jbeta segments. TCRdb took this table from immuneACCESS and kept in-frame rearrangements with V and J called. Such tables lack part of the clones; where checked against another copy, unresolved V genes explain under half of the gap, and the rest is unexplained. This sample has some 190,000 clones in its table, and roughly three quarters of those were observed once. The ten largest clones add up to over 2% of the sample. The sequenced sample was PBMCs. All receptors come from a young woman in good health and CMV-seropositive.

The CDR3 reads CASGHRDRYESTEAFF. Written as DNA, the CDR3 is TGCGCCAGCGGCCACCGGGACAGATATGAATCCACTGAAGCTTTCTTT. This rearrangement joins TRBV23-1 to TRBJ1-1, with TRBD1 matching 7 bases. TRBV23-1 is designated an ORF whose function remains uncertain. The J segment lost 4 bases and the V segment lost 8 bases, leaving 16 bases of the junction unmatched. This CDR3 spans 16 amino acids.

This chain uses TRBV12-5 with TRBJ2-7; 7 bases map to TRBD1. The V and J ends lost 5 bases and 2 bases, in that order; junction bases with no gene match: 6. Germline values: CDR1 LGHNT, CDR2 FRNRAP. The CDR3 loop spans 14 amino acids. The CDR3 DNA reads as TGTGCTAGTGGTCCCGGGACAGTCCCCTACGAGCAGTACTTC. This encodes CASGPGTVPYEQYF. The full variable domain, its missing parts supplied by reference TRBV12-5 and TRBJ2-7, is DARVTQTPRHKVTEMGQEVTMRCQPILGHNTVFWYRQTMMQGLELLAYFRNRAPLDDSGMPKDRFSAEMPDATLATLKIQPSEPRDSAVYFCASGPGTVPYEQYFGPGTRLTVT.

The chain links TRBV4-1 to TRBJ2-2, with 8 nucleotides matching TRBD2. Germline V gene data show CDR1 as MGHRA and CDR2 as YSYEKL. Germline trimming cut 0 bases from V and 6 bases from J; bases unmatched to any gene: 21. CDR3 length equals 21 residues. The CDR3 DNA reads TGCGCCAGCAGCCAAGAAGGCGGGCGTCGAGCGGGGGCCCTCGAGTCCGGGGAGCTGTTTTTT. Translated: CASSQEGGRRAGALESGELFF.

The chain couples TRBV5-1 to TRBJ2-7; TRBD1 matches at 8 bases. V gave up 5 bases and J gave up 2 bases; unmatched junction bases: 18. CDR3 length equals 18 residues. Germline assignment: CDR1 SGHRS and CDR2 YFSETQ. The CDR3 here is CASSLYSPTGTGAYEQYF. The CDR3 region has the DNA TGCGCCAGCAGTTTATATTCCCCGACCGGGACAGGAGCCTACGAGCAGTACTTC.

The chain has TRBV19 and TRBJ1-2, with 9 bases fitting TRBD1. The junction had 10 bases not matched to a gene; V was cut back by 9 bases and J by 5 bases. This CDR3 is built from 14 residues. The germline V gene encodes CDR1 LNHDA and CDR2 SQIVND (reference sequence). The CDR3 DNA reads TGTGCCAGAGGAAAACAGGGGGCAAGGTATGGCTACACCTTC. Translating gives CARGKQGARYGYTF.

This sequence joins TRBV11-2 and TRBJ2-7; 8 bases line up with TRBD1. Germline V lookup: CDR1 SGHAT, CDR2 FQNNGV. V shed 7 bases and J 4 bases; nucleotides not matched to a gene: 12. CDR3 length equals 15 residues. The chain's CDR3 is CASNPGSGGLYEQYF. DNA of the CDR3: TGTGCCAGCAACCCTGGGTCAGGGGGCCTGTACGAGCAGTACTTC.

The chain has TRBV15 and TRBJ1-1; no firm D call. The germline V gene has CDR1 LNHNV and CDR2 YYDKDF (reference sequence). This CDR3 has 13 residues. Trimming took off 0 bases at V and 4 bases at J, with 6 bases between the two ends. The CDR3 sequence: CATSRDSATEAFF. The CDR3 DNA reads as TGTGCCACCAGCAGAGATAGCGCCACTGAAGCTTTCTTT.

The chain uses TRBV30 and TRBJ1-6, with D maybe TRBD1 (6 bases). V lost 5 bases and J 4 bases, leaving 9 bases between the germline ends. Germline values: CDR1 GTSNPN, CDR2 SVGIG (reference sequence). The CDR3 loop spans 13 amino acids. The CDR3 spells CAWATGYNSPLHF. The CDR3 DNA follows: TGTGCCTGGGCTACAGGGTATAATTCACCCCTCCACTTT.

This chain joins TRBV28 and TRBJ2-1, with 11 positions matching TRBD2. V shed 6 bases and J 7 bases; nucleotides not matched to a gene: 8. Germline CDR1 reads MDHEN; CDR2 reads SYDVKM. This CDR3 contains 15 residues. The CDR3 spells CASSLSGGAINEQFF. In DNA, the CDR3 is TGTGCCAGCAGCCTTAGCGGGGGGGCGATTAATGAGCAGTTCTTC.

The chain combines TRBV11-2 with TRBJ2-5, with D unclear. The CDR3 runs 13 residues. The V end lost 0 bases, the J end lost 1 base, and 3 bases lay between the germline ends. Germline CDR1 SGHAT, CDR2 FQNNGV. CDR3 nucleotide sequence: TGTGCCAGCAGCTTAGACAGCCAAGAGACCCAGTACTTC. Its translation: CASSLDSQETQYF.

V and J are TRBV6-5 and TRBJ2-2; D may be TRBD2 (6 bases). The V gene lost 0 bases and the J gene lost 3 bases, with 11 bases spanning the gap. The germline gives CDR1 MNHEY, CDR2 SVGAGI. There are 16 residues in the CDR3. The CDR3 bases are TGTGCCAGCAGTTACTCGGGGACTTTCCACACCGGGGAGCTGTTTTTT. It translates to CASSYSGTFHTGELFF.

The chain joins TRBV7-9 to TRBJ2-7; no firm D call. Looked up from germline, CDR1 is SEHNR and CDR2 is FQNEAQ (reference sequence). This CDR3 region has 11 residues. Trimming removed 4 bases at V and 4 bases at J, with 5 bases between. CDR3 nucleotide sequence: TGTGCCAGCAGCTCCCGGTACGAGCAGTACTTC. Its translation: CASSSRYEQYF.

This clone was observed a handful of times. The rearrangement uses TRBV18 and TRBJ1-2; D is undetermined. The V gene's germline CDR1 is KGHSH and CDR2 LQKENI. There are 13 residues in the CDR3. V was shortened by 3 bases and J by 5 bases, with 10 bases between the two germline ends. CDR3 protein: CASSPTEEYGYTF. The CDR3, as DNA: TGTGCCAGCTCACCGACTGAAGAGTATGGCTACACCTTC.

V gene TRBV19 combines with J gene TRBJ2-5; 12 bases map to TRBD2. The V gene end was trimmed by 4 bases and the J gene end by 11 bases; junction bases not matched to a gene: 8. Per the germline V gene, CDR1 is LNHDA and CDR2 is SQIVND (reference sequence). This CDR3 spans 14 amino acids. The chain's CDR3 is CASSTGLAGSSQYF. The CDR3 DNA sequence: TGTGCCAGTAGTACCGGACTAGCGGGGTCTTCTCAGTACTTC.

This clone is a singleton in its sample. The rearrangement joins TRBV11-3 to TRBJ2-5; D is undetermined. CDR1 is SGHNT and CDR2 is YENEEA in the germline V gene. Trimming took 2 bases from V and 2 from J, leaving 18 bases between them. The CDR3 extends over 17 amino acids. The CDR3 sequence is CASSLSTLDDWQETQYF. The CDR3 DNA follows: TGTGCCAGCAGCTTAAGTACCCTTGACGACTGGCAAGAGACCCAGTACTTC.

The chain is built from TRBV10-3 and TRBJ1-2; the D gene is possibly TRBD1 (5 bases). The CDR3 has 13 amino acids. Per germline, CDR1 ENHRY and CDR2 SYGVKD. V was clipped by 6 bases and J by 6 bases, with 14 bases between them. The CDR3 sequence is CAIRTGEVDGYTF. The CDR3 region has the DNA TGTGCCATCAGGACGGGGGAGGTTGATGGCTACACCTTC.

Only one count was recorded for this clone. The chain recombines TRBV4-1 with TRBJ1-5, with 8 bases fitting TRBD1. Unmatched junction bases numbered 6, after V lost 1 base and J lost 4 bases. Per germline, CDR1 MGHRA and CDR2 YSYEKL. This CDR3 spans 16 amino acids. The CDR3 DNA follows: TGCGCCAGCAGCCAAGGACCGGACAGGGTGAATCAGCCCCAGCATTTT. This codes for CASSQGPDRVNQPQHF.

The chain joins TRBV6-5 to TRBJ2-1; TRBD2 matches at 7 bases. V dropped 2 bases and J dropped 0; count of bases not matched to a gene: 4. CDR3 size: 16 residues. Germline CDR1 is MNHEY and CDR2 is SVGAGI. The CDR3 DNA sequence: TGTGCCAGCAGTTACCAAGGCGGGAGCTCCTACAATGAGCAGTTCTTC. Translating gives CASSYQGGSSYNEQFF.

In its sample, this clone was seen a few times. This chain links TRBV2 with TRBJ2-1; 11 nucleotides agree with TRBD2. Germline V CDR1 and CDR2: SNHLY, FYNNEI. J gave up 4 bases and V 6 bases, and 5 bases lay outside the gene matches. This CDR3 spans 15 amino acids. CDR3 sequence reads: CASSQPSGGYNEQFF. CDR3 sequence (DNA): TGTGCCAGCAGCCAGCCTAGCGGGGGGTACAATGAGCAGTTCTTC.

V and J are TRBV11-3 and TRBJ2-2; D is uncertain. This CDR3 has 13 amino acids. V was shortened by 3 bases and J by 6 bases, with 8 bases between the two germline ends. Germline loops: CDR1 SGHNT, CDR2 YENEEA. The CDR3 DNA follows: TGTGCCAGCAGCTTCCCCCCAGCCGGGGAGCTGTTTTTT. It specifies CASSFPPAGELFF.

To note about this clone: The sample carries other DNA sequences with the same CDR3. The chain joins TRBV7-2 to TRBJ2-5, with 13 bases that match TRBD2. The V gene's germline CDR1 is SGHTA and CDR2 FQGNSA. CDR3 length: 16 amino acids. J lost 4 bases, V lost 5 bases, and 7 bases had no gene match. The DNA for the CDR3 is TGTGCCAGCAGCCCCCGACTAGCGGGGGGCGGAGAGACCCAGTACTTC. Its protein product is CASSPRLAGGGETQYF.

The J gene is TRBJ2-5, the V gene TRBV6-5, with 8 bases that match TRBD2. The CDR3 has 15 amino acids. J lost 4 bases, V lost 6 bases, and 10 bases had no gene match. In germline, CDR1 is MNHEY, CDR2 SVGAGI. CDR3 bases: TGTGCCAGCAGGCCGGCCGGGGGGGCGGGAGAGACCCAGTACTTC. Residues: CASRPAGGAGETQYF.

CDR3 in DNA: TGTGCCAGCACCCCTCCGGGGGGTAAGAACACCGGGGAGCTGTTTTTT. Translated, it gives CASTPPGGKNTGELFF. V usage is TRBV28 and J usage is TRBJ2-2; 7 nucleotides agree with TRBD2. This CDR3 region has 16 residues. Germline CDR1 MDHEN, CDR2 SYDVKM. The trim removed 7 bases at V and 1 base at J, leaving 9 bases unmatched.

The CDR3 DNA sequence: TGTGCCAGCAGCAAAGCGGGGGGAAACTCTGGGGCCAACGTCCTGACTTTC. Encoded protein: CASSKAGGNSGANVLTF. The gene calls are TRBV9 and TRBJ2-6; 9 bases are a match to TRBD2. The CDR3 is made up of 17 amino acids. The junction had 5 bases not matched to a gene; V was cut back by 4 bases and J by 0 bases. Per germline, CDR1 SGDLS and CDR2 YYNGEE.

In its sample, this clone was seen once. J is TRBJ2-2 and V is TRBV19; 8 bases map to TRBD2. The CDR3 has 16 residues. The junction had 9 bases not matched to a gene; V was cut back by 4 bases and J by 5 bases. CDR1 and CDR2 from the germline V gene are LNHDA and SQIVND (reference sequence). CDR3 sequence (DNA): TGTGCCAGTAGTACCACCGGGACTAGACTTACCGGGGAGCTGTTTTTT. Translation gives CASSTTGTRLTGELFF.

The chain uses TRBV5-8 and TRBJ2-3; possible D gene TRBD1, 5 bases. The CDR3 has 12 residues. V was pared by 0 bases and J by 10 bases, with 9 bases between. CDR1 and CDR2 (germline): SGHTS, YDEGEE. CDR3 residues: CASSLGGEAQYF. The CDR3 region has the DNA TGTGCCAGCAGCTTGGGGGGCGAGGCGCAGTATTTT.

The rearrangement links TRBV28 to TRBJ1-2; D unclear. With 1 base removed from V and 7 bases from J, the gap between germline ends came to 16 bases. CDR3 size: 15 residues. Germline loops: CDR1 MDHEN, CDR2 SYDVKM. The CDR3 is CASSLFGVETGGYTF. The CDR3 DNA sequence: TGTGCCAGCAGTTTATTCGGGGTTGAAACTGGTGGCTACACCTTC.

This clone was counted a few times. J is TRBJ2-3 and V is TRBV28; TRBD1 aligns across 9 bases. After removal of 2 bases from V and 5 bases from J, the junction contained 5 bases not matched to a gene. CDR1 is MDHEN, CDR2 SYDVKM, per germline. The CDR3 covers 15 residues. The CDR3 region is CASSLKDRGIDTQYF. CDR3 sequence (DNA): TGTGCCAGCAGTTTAAAGGACAGGGGAATAGATACGCAGTATTTT.

This rearrangement joins TRBV6-5 to TRBJ2-3; D remains unclear. Trimming left V 7 bases short and J 0 bases short, with 8 bases between. The CDR3 is made up of 13 amino acids. CDR1 and CDR2 from the germline V gene are MNHEY and SVGAGI. This CDR3 reads CASKELSTDTQYF. The CDR3 DNA reads as TGTGCCAGCAAGGAGCTCAGCACAGATACGCAGTATTTT.